Below are 22 T cell receptor beta chains sequenced from a single sample in a study of cytomegalovirus exposure and HLA in healthy donors. The PCR was carried out with 60 Vbeta primers and 13 Jbeta primers. The assay was immunoSEQ multiplex PCR, and TCRdb's table has in-frame clones only and misses some. The table lists 49,000 or so clones, 65% to 85% of them singletons. Sequencing was carried out using PBMCs. These receptor sequences come from a boy aged 5-17 years in good health and CMV-seropositive.

The J gene is TRBJ2-3, the V gene TRBV5-1, with 13 bases matching TRBD2. Germline CDR1 SGHRS, CDR2 YFSETQ. The CDR3 sequence is 20 residues long. V was clipped by 0 bases and J by 1 base; unmatched bases: 11. CDR3 region: CASSLAPTSGGARGTDTQYF. The CDR3 DNA reads as TGCGCCAGCAGCTTGGCCCCAACTAGCGGGGGGGCCAGAGGCACAGATACGCAGTATTTT. Filled out from reference TRBV5-1 and TRBJ2-3, the complete variable domain reads KAGVTQTPRYLIKTRGQQVTLSCSPISGHRSVSWYQQTPGQGLQFLFEYFSETQRNKGNFPGRFSGRQFSNSRSEMNVSTLELGDSALYLCASSLAPTSGGARGTDTQYFGPGTRLTVL.

In its sample, this clone was seen once. This chain connects TRBV29-1 to TRBJ1-2; D not certain. Germline assignment: CDR1 SQVTM and CDR2 ANQGSEA. The CDR3 covers 11 residues. Trimming pared 6 bases from V and 5 bases from J, leaving 10 bases between. The CDR3 here is CSVIAGYGYTF. CDR3 sequence (DNA): TGCAGCGTGATCGCCGGGTATGGCTACACCTTC.

The chain combines TRBV4-1 with TRBJ2-5, with 8 positions matching TRBD1. Germline V gives CDR1 MGHRA, CDR2 YSYEKL. This CDR3 contains 15 residues. Trimming at V came to 4 bases and at J to 0 bases, leaving 4 bases not matched to a gene. CDR3 bases: TGCGCCAGCAGCCCAGGGACAGGACACCAAGAGACCCAGTACTTC. It encodes CASSPGTGHQETQYF.

This chain links TRBV29-1 with TRBJ2-1; D is uncertain. Per germline, CDR1 SQVTM and CDR2 ANQGSEA. Trimming removed 3 bases from V and 8 bases from J, with 8 bases in between. The CDR3 loop spans 11 amino acids. The CDR3 DNA reads as TGCAGCGTTGATAGTTCCTATGAGCAGTTCTTC. Translating gives CSVDSSYEQFF.

The chain uses TRBV2 and TRBJ1-6; 9 bases map to TRBD1. This CDR3 is 15 amino acids long. Germline V gene sequence: CDR1 SNHLY, CDR2 FYNNEI. J was trimmed by 7 bases and V by 8 bases; bases with no gene match: 9. The CDR3 DNA sequence: TGTGCCAGCGGGACAGGGCCCGGAGAGAATTCACCCCTCCACTTT. Protein: CASGTGPGENSPLHF.

This chain links TRBV10-3 with TRBJ2-7; 8 nucleotides line up with TRBD1. The CDR3 spans 12 residues. Germline CDR1 reads ENHRY; CDR2 reads SYGVKD. After removal of 9 bases from V and 5 bases from J, the junction contained 6 bases not matched to a gene. CDR3 sequence (DNA): TGTGCCATATCGGACAGGGCGAACGAGCAGTACTTC. Its protein product is CAISDRANEQYF.

The gene calls are TRBV27 and TRBJ2-5; 7 bases agree with TRBD2. The CDR3 loop spans 14 amino acids. Germline CDR1 and CDR2: MNHEY and SMNVEV (reference sequence). V lost 3 bases, J lost 4 bases, and 5 bases stayed unmatched. The DNA of the CDR3 is TGTGCCAGCAGTTTGGGGGGGGTCGGAGAGACCCAGTACTTC. It yields the protein CASSLGGVGETQYF.

The chain uses TRBV6-5 and TRBJ1-6; D is undetermined. Germline V gene sequence: CDR1 MNHEY, CDR2 SVGAGI. This CDR3 region has 15 residues. V gave up 2 bases and J gave up 9 bases, with 14 bases separating them. In DNA form, the CDR3 reads TGTGCCAGCAGTTACGGCCCGGCGGGCATTTCACCCCTCCACTTT. Protein product: CASSYGPAGISPLHF.

Comments on this clone: At the DNA level, this CDR3 is encoded by other sequences in the same sample as well. This chain uses TRBV6-1 with TRBJ2-3; D gene unclear. V was cut by 7 bases and J by 0 bases, with 5 bases left in between. The CDR3 totals 12 residues. Germline V gene lookup returns CDR1 MNHNS and CDR2 SASEGT. DNA for the CDR3: TGTGCCAGCACCCCTAGCACAGATACGCAGTATTTT. It translates to CASTPSTDTQYF.

V is TRBV2 and J is TRBJ2-5; D is ambiguous. The assigned J gene may be wrong: the sequence end matches TRBJ2-7 better. The germline CDR1 and CDR2 sequences are SNHLY and FYNNEI. The CDR3 sequence is 12 residues long. DNA for the CDR3: TGTGCCATTCAGGAAGGTCCGTACGAGCAGTACTTC. Its translation is CAIQEGPYEQYF.

This rearrangement joins TRBV6-5 to TRBJ1-3, with D possibly matching TRBD1 (5 bases). Germline V gene data show CDR1 as MNHEY and CDR2 as SVGAGI. This CDR3 comprises 14 residues. V lost 6 bases, J lost 8 bases, and 17 bases lay in between. CDR3 sequence reads: CASSLQESGDTIYF. The CDR3 nucleotides read TGTGCCAGCAGCCTACAGGAATCGGGGGACACCATATATTTT.

This sequence joins TRBV28 and TRBJ2-7; TRBD2 aligns across 12 bases. The CDR3 length is 15 residues. CDR1 and CDR2 (germline): MDHEN, SYDVKM. Germline trimming cut 6 bases from V and 2 bases from J; bases unmatched to any gene: 5. The CDR3 DNA sequence: TGTGCCAGCAGATCACTAGCGGGGGGAGCCTACGAGCAGTACTTC. Translating it yields CASRSLAGGAYEQYF.

The rearrangement joins TRBV5-1 to TRBJ2-5, with TRBD1 identical over 8 bases. The CDR3 totals 15 residues. Losses at the gene ends were 5 bases for V and 1 base for J; bases not matched to a gene: 7. Germline V CDR1 and CDR2: SGHRS, YFSETQ. In DNA form, the CDR3 reads TGCGCCAGCAGTTTAGACAGGGGTATCCAAGAGACCCAGTACTTC. Protein: CASSLDRGIQETQYF.

The genes are TRBV5-1 and TRBJ1-2; D might be TRBD1 (5 bases). CDR3 size: 14 residues. The germline V gene encodes CDR1 SGHRS and CDR2 YFSETQ. V lost 4 bases, J lost 8 bases, and 18 bases lay in between. The CDR3 loop is CASSGRQGFGGYTF. In nucleotides, the CDR3 is TGCGCCAGCAGCGGACGCCAGGGCTTTGGGGGCTACACCTTC.

This clone showed up just a few times. CDR3 bases: TGCAGTGCTCAGACTTGGTATGAGCAGTTCTTC. Protein sequence: CSAQTWYEQFF. The chain employs TRBV20-1 and TRBJ2-1; D not certain. V lost 5 bases and J lost 8, with 10 bases in between. The CDR3 runs 11 residues. CDR1 DFQATT and CDR2 SNEGSKA come from the germline V gene (reference sequence).

The V gene is TRBV2, the J gene TRBJ1-2; tentative D call: TRBD1 (5 bases). The germline gives CDR1 SNHLY, CDR2 FYNNEI. With 3 bases removed from V and 7 bases from J, the gap between germline ends came to 18 bases. CDR3 length equals 15 residues. CDR3 loop: CASSEVGGGSSGYTF. The CDR3 coding sequence is TGTGCCAGCAGTGAGGTCGGGGGAGGTAGTAGTGGCTACACCTTC.

This clone was seen just once. The chain joins TRBV6-1 to TRBJ1-3; 7 positions agree with TRBD1. Germline CDR1 MNHNS, CDR2 SASEGT. Germline trimming cut 7 bases from V and 2 bases from J; bases unmatched to any gene: 5. The CDR3 is 14 residues long. The CDR3 region is CASIIDRAGNTIYF. In DNA form, the CDR3 reads TGTGCCAGCATTATTGACAGGGCTGGAAACACCATATATTTT.

In its sample, this clone was seen once. The chain uses TRBV18 and TRBJ1-6; 8 bases match TRBD1. V dropped 4 bases and J dropped 10; count of bases not matched to a gene: 6. CDR1 and CDR2 from the germline V gene are KGHSH and LQKENI. CDR3 length: 14 residues. The DNA of the CDR3 is TGTGCCAGCTCACAGACAGGGGTTGGATCACCCCTCCACTTT. Translated, it gives CASSQTGVGSPLHF.

V is TRBV27 and J is TRBJ2-3; D remains ambiguous. The CDR3 sequence is 13 residues long. V was cut by 4 bases and J by 6 bases, with 11 bases left in between. The V gene's germline CDR1 is MNHEY and CDR2 SMNVEV (reference sequence). This CDR3 reads CASSSHTYDTQYF. The DNA for the CDR3 is TGTGCCAGCAGTTCCCATACTTACGATACGCAGTATTTT.

V usage is TRBV4-2 and J usage is TRBJ1-2; weak D call: TRBD1 (6 bases). Germline values: CDR1 LGHNA, CDR2 YNFKEQ. This CDR3 is 16 amino acids long. Deletions cut 2 bases from V and 3 bases from J, with 16 bases between. The CDR3 sequence: CASSQNLLQGYYGYTF. Here the CDR3 DNA reads TGTGCCAGCAGCCAAAATCTCCTTCAGGGGTACTATGGCTACACCTTC.

The CDR3 nucleotides are TGTGCCAGCAGCGCCTTAACAGGGGGGTATGGCTACACCTTC. It translates to CASSALTGGYGYTF. The V call is TRBV9, the J call TRBJ1-2, with 8 bases identical to TRBD1. Trimming at V came to 3 bases and at J to 5 bases, leaving 6 bases not matched to a gene. Looked up from germline, CDR1 is SGDLS and CDR2 is YYNGEE. This CDR3 region has 14 residues.

The chain is built from TRBV10-2 and TRBJ2-7, with D possibly matching TRBD2 (6 bases). The CDR3 has 13 amino acids. In germline, CDR1 is WSHSY, CDR2 SAAADI. The V end was cut by 0 bases, the J end by 5 bases, with 8 bases between. The CDR3 DNA follows: TGCGCCAGCAGTGAGTCGGACTACCACGAGCAGTACTTC. Translation gives CASSESDYHEQYF.